Listed below are T cell receptor beta chains from one sample, sequenced in a study of shared T cell receptors in the human thymus. TCRdb's table, derived via immunoSEQ multiplex PCR, lists solely in-frame clones and lacks some. The table has roughly 560,000 clones, 75% to 80% seen once. The same specimen was also included in a second study, on human thymus T cells.

The sample comprised thymocytes. These receptors were collected from a boy in the first two years of life with a congenital heart defect. Each CDR3 is given with its conserved first and last residue. A D gene is named only where the DNA matches it firmly. Where a row states a size, it is once, few, many or the class of an expanded clone; other rows omit it.

TRBV6-1	NA	TRBJ2-1	NA	CASRVAFYNEQFF	TGTGCCAGCAGAGTAGCTTTCTACAATGAGCAGTTCTTC
TRBV6-5	NA	TRBJ2-3	few	CASIPLGGNTDTQYF	TGTGCCAGCATCCCCTTAGGGGGAAACACAGATACGCAGTATTTT
TRBV7-2	NA	TRBJ1-2	NA	CASSLFGGHYGYTF	TGTGCCAGCAGCTTATTCGGAGGGCACTATGGCTACACCTTC
TRBV21-1	NA	TRBJ2-1	NA	CASSKECGAGPGSMLDEQFF	TGTGCCAGCAGCAAAGAATGCGGGGCCGGCCCTGGCTCAATGTTGGATGAGCAGTTCTTC
TRBV28	TRBD2	TRBJ2-7	NA	CASTPSGTYEQYF	TGTGCCAGCACTCCTAGCGGGACATACGAGCAGTACTTC
TRBV20-1	NA	TRBJ2-7	NA	CSARSDEQYF	TGCAGTGCTAGGTCAGACGAGCAGTACTTC
TRBV5-1	TRBD2	TRBJ2-7	NA	CASSPTGGTPYEQYF	TGCGCCAGCAGCCCAACGGGGGGAACCCCCTACGAGCAGTACTTC
TRBV29-1	NA	TRBJ1-2	NA	CSTRDFSDYVYTF	TGCAGCACAAGGGACTTTAGCGACTATGTCTACACCTTC
TRBV11-2	NA	TRBJ1-5	NA	CASSGGRRQPQHF	TGTGCCAGCAGCGGAGGACGGAGACAGCCCCAGCATTTT
TRBV11-2	NA	TRBJ2-3	NA	CASSSSRDTQYF	TGTGCCAGCAGCTCATCACGGGATACGCAGTATTTT
TRBV13	TRBD2	TRBJ2-7	NA	CASSTGLANEQYF	TGTGCCAGCAGCACCGGACTAGCGAATGAGCAGTACTTC